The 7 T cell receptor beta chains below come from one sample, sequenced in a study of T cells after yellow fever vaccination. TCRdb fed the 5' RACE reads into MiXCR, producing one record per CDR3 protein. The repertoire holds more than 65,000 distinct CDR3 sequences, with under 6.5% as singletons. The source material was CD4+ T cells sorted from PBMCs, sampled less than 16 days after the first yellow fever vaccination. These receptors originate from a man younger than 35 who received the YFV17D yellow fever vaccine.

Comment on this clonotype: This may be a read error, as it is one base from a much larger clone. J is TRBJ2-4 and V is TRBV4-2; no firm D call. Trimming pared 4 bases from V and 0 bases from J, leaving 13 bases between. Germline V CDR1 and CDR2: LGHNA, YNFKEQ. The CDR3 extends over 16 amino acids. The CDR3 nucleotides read TGTGCCAGCAGCCCCAGGCTCTTACTAGCCAAAAACATTCAGTACTTC. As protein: CASSPRLLLAKNIQYF.

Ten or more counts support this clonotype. The CDR3 sequence is CSAREGQGAQPQHF. The DNA of the CDR3 is TGCAGTGCTAGGGAGGGACAGGGGGCACAGCCCCAGCATTTT. The V gene is TRBV20-1, the J gene TRBJ1-5, with 12 bases aligning to TRBD1. Looked up from germline, CDR1 is DFQATT and CDR2 is SNEGSKA (reference sequence). The CDR3 totals 14 residues. V lost 3 bases to trimming and J lost 7 bases; unmatched junction nucleotides: 4.

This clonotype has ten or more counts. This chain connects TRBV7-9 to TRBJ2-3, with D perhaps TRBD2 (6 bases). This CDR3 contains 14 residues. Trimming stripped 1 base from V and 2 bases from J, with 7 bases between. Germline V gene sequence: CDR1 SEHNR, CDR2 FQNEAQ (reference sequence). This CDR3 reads CASSLGDSTDTQYF. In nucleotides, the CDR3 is TGTGCCAGCAGCTTAGGGGACTCCACAGATACGCAGTATTTT.

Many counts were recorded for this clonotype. The CDR3 region is CASSEGTGETQYF. CDR3 bases: TGTGCCAGTAGTGAAGGGACAGGAGAGACCCAGTACTTC. This rearrangement joins TRBV19 to TRBJ2-5; 8 bases are shared with TRBD1. V lost 5 bases to trimming and J lost 4 bases; unmatched junction nucleotides: 3. Germline assignment: CDR1 LNHDA and CDR2 SQIVND (reference sequence). The CDR3 spans 13 residues.

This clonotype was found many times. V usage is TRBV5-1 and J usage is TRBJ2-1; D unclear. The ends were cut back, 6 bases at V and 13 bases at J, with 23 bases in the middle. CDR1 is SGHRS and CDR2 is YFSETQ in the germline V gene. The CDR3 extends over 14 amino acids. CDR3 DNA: TGCGCCAGCACTCTTACCGTTTCGGGTTCAATTCAGTTCTTC. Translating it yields CASTLTVSGSIQFF.

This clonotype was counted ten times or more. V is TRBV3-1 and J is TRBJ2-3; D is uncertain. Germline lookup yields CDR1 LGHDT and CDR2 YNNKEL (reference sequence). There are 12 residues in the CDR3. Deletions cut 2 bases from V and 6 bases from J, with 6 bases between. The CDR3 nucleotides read TGTGCCAGCAGCCAAATAGGGGATACGCAGTATTTT. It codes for CASSQIGDTQYF.

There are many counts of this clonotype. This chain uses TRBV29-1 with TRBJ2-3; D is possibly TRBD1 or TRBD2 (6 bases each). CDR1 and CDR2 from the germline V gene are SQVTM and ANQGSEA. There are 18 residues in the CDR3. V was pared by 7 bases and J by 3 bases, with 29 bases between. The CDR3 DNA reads TGCAGCGGGAAGGGACACCGGTACGGGAGCACTGGAACAGATACGCAGTATTTT. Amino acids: CSGKGHRYGSTGTDTQYF.